This entry lists 19 T cell receptor beta chains sequenced from one sample in a study of blood T cell repertoires in COVID-19. The method was immunoSEQ multiplex PCR; TCRdb's version includes in-frame clones alone and lacks a portion of them. Of about 110,000 clones in the sample, over 65% were seen once. Sequencing input: peripheral blood. Receptors were obtained from a woman aged 80 or older with acute or convalescent COVID-19.

The V and J genes are TRBV5-1 and TRBJ2-3, with TRBD2 identical over 13 bases. With 4 bases clipped from V and 6 bases from J, the junction kept 5 bases outside the gene matches. The CDR3 totals 15 residues. CDR1 is SGHRS, CDR2 YFSETQ, per germline. CDR3 sequence reads: CASSVGTSGKDTQYF. Written as DNA, the CDR3 is TGCGCCAGCAGCGTCGGGACTAGCGGGAAGGATACGCAGTATTTT.

The V call is TRBV7-9, the J call TRBJ2-2, with a tentative D call TRBD1 (5 bases). V was clipped by 3 bases and J by 0 bases, with 8 bases between them. The CDR3 runs to 15 residues. The V gene's germline CDR1 is SEHNR and CDR2 FQNEAQ (reference sequence). CDR3 in amino acids: CASSFTRANTGELFF. The CDR3 DNA reads as TGTGCCAGCAGCTTCACCAGGGCGAACACCGGGGAGCTGTTTTTT.

The J gene is TRBJ2-5, the V gene TRBV9, with TRBD2 matching 8 bases. Germline V gene data show CDR1 as SGDLS and CDR2 as YYNGEE. The CDR3 sequence is 15 residues long. V shed 0 bases and J 5 bases; nucleotides not matched to a gene: 6. In DNA, the CDR3 is TGTGCCAGCAGCGTAGTCGGGGGGGCCGGGGAGACCCAGTACTTC. As protein: CASSVVGGAGETQYF.

The rearrangement joins TRBV5-4 to TRBJ2-7, with TRBD1 matching 9 bases. Trimming removed 3 bases from V and 6 bases from J; junction bases left unmatched: 4. This CDR3 region has 13 residues. Germline V lookup: CDR1 SGHNT, CDR2 YYREEE (reference sequence). CDR3 bases: TGTGCCAGCAGCTGGGACAGGGCCTCCGAGCAGTACTTC. It specifies CASSWDRASEQYF.

The CDR3 is CASSFDGRAGDEQFF. The CDR3 region has the DNA TGTGCCAGCAGCTTTGACGGGAGGGCCGGGGATGAGCAGTTCTTC. The chain uses TRBV7-9 and TRBJ2-1, with 8 bases that match TRBD2. Germline lookup yields CDR1 SEHNR and CDR2 FQNEAQ (reference sequence). After removal of 3 bases from V and 8 bases from J, the junction contained 9 bases not matched to a gene. The length of the CDR3 is 15 residues.

The V and J genes are TRBV20-1 and TRBJ2-3, with 11 bases that match TRBD2. Per germline, CDR1 DFQATT and CDR2 SNEGSKA (reference sequence). The CDR3 spans 16 residues. The junction had 9 bases not matched to a gene; V was cut back by 3 bases and J by 4 bases. The DNA of the CDR3 is TGCAGTGCTAGTTCGGGTAGCGGGGGGGATCCAGATACGCAGTATTTT. Translated, it gives CSASSGSGGDPDTQYF.

The V and J genes are TRBV3-1 (or the pseudogene TRBV3-2) and TRBJ2-7, with D possibly TRBD1 on 6 matching bases. V was cut by 1 base and J by 1 base, with 8 bases left in between. The CDR3 runs 14 residues. The V gene's germline CDR1 is LGHDT and CDR2 YNNKEL (reference sequence). CDR3 in amino acids: CASSQATGSYEQYF. DNA of the CDR3: TGTGCCAGCAGCCAAGCGACAGGATCCTACGAGCAGTACTTC.

V gene TRBV6-6 combines with J gene TRBJ2-5, with TRBD2 matching over 13 bases. The CDR3 spans 15 residues. CDR1 and CDR2 from the germline V gene are MNHNY and SVGAGI (reference sequence). J lost 5 bases, V lost 6 bases, and 6 bases had no gene match. In DNA form, the CDR3 reads TGTGCCAGCAGCCCCACTAGCGGGAGGGGGGAGACCCAGTACTTC. Protein sequence: CASSPTSGRGETQYF.

The rearrangement links TRBV11-1 to TRBJ1-2; D may be TRBD1 (6 bases). This CDR3 is 13 amino acids long. Trimming shortened V by 3 bases and J by 4 bases, and 9 bases separated the two germline ends. Germline loops: CDR1 SGHAT, CDR2 FQDESV (reference sequence). CDR3 sequence reads: CASSFTGSYGYTF. CDR3 nucleotides: TGTGCCAGCAGCTTCACAGGGTCCTATGGCTACACCTTC.

This clone was counted a few times. The V call is TRBV20-1, the J call TRBJ1-2; TRBD1 is a possible D gene (5 bases). The CDR3 consists of 11 residues. Germline V gene data show CDR1 as DFQATT and CDR2 as SNEGSKA (reference sequence). The ends were cut back, 4 bases at V and 8 bases at J, with 11 bases in the middle. CDR3: CSANRGGGYTF. DNA for the CDR3: TGCAGTGCTAATAGGGGCGGAGGCTACACCTTC.

The chain recombines TRBV5-1 with TRBJ2-1; weak D call: TRBD1 (6 bases). Trimming left V 0 bases short and J 4 bases short, with 8 bases between. The CDR3 is 14 amino acids. CDR1 and CDR2 (germline): SGHRS, YFSETQ. CDR3 amino acids: CASSLGQVYNEQFF. The CDR3 DNA follows: TGCGCCAGCAGCTTGGGACAGGTATACAATGAGCAGTTCTTC.

The V call is TRBV2, the J call TRBJ2-5; the match to TRBD1 covers 7 bases. The junction had 6 bases not matched to a gene; V was cut back by 7 bases and J by 4 bases. Looked up from germline, CDR1 is SNHLY and CDR2 is FYNNEI. CDR3 length equals 13 residues. This CDR3 is CASKDRAGETQYF. For the CDR3, the DNA is TGTGCCAGCAAAGACAGGGCGGGAGAGACCCAGTACTTC.

This clone was found once. V is TRBV6-2 or TRBV6-3 and J is TRBJ2-5; 7 bases are a match to TRBD2. Per germline, CDR1 MNHEY and CDR2 SVGEGT. Unmatched junction bases numbered 5, after V lost 5 bases and J lost 2 bases. The CDR3 spans 14 residues. The CDR3 nucleotides are TGTGCCAGCAGTGGGGCGGGACTACAAGAGACCCAGTACTTC. Translating it yields CASSGAGLQETQYF.

This rearrangement joins TRBV11-3 to TRBJ1-1; 10 bases agree with TRBD1. This CDR3 is built from 16 residues. The V gene end was trimmed by 0 bases and the J gene end by 3 bases; junction bases not matched to a gene: 4. Germline V gives CDR1 SGHNT, CDR2 YENEEA. This CDR3 reads CASSLDDRGPDTEAFF. The CDR3 DNA reads TGTGCCAGCAGCTTAGACGACAGGGGGCCGGACACTGAAGCTTTCTTT.

The rearrangement joins TRBV18 to TRBJ1-1; D call uncertain. This CDR3 region has 13 residues. The V and J ends lost 6 bases and 4 bases respectively, with 12 bases between them. Germline CDR1 reads KGHSH; CDR2 reads LQKENI. The CDR3 loop reads CASSASRSTEAFF. DNA of the CDR3: TGTGCCAGCTCGGCGTCGCGGTCCACTGAAGCTTTCTTT. Complete variable domain (other parts from reference TRBV18 and TRBJ1-1): NAGVMQNPRHLVRRRGQEARLRCSPMKGHSHVYWYRQLPEEGLKFMVYLQKENIIDESGMPKERFSAEFPKEGPSILRIQQVVRGDSAAYFCASSASRSTEAFFGQGTRLTVV.

This chain connects TRBV28 to TRBJ1-1; perhaps TRBD1 as D (6 bases). The length of the CDR3 is 14 residues. Per germline, CDR1 MDHEN and CDR2 SYDVKM. V lost 6 bases to trimming and J lost 8 bases, with 19 bases between them. The CDR3 here is CASSRQQGREEAFF. The DNA for the CDR3 is TGTGCCAGCAGCCGACAACAGGGACGAGAGGAAGCTTTCTTT.

V and J are TRBV5-5 and TRBJ1-2; TRBD1 agrees at 9 bases. The CDR3 has 15 residues. Germline lookup yields CDR1 SGHKS and CDR2 YYEKEE (reference sequence). J gave up 6 bases and V 4 bases, and 10 bases lay outside the gene matches. The chain's CDR3 is CASSQNRGQGNGYTF. In DNA form, the CDR3 reads TGTGCCAGCAGCCAGAACAGGGGGCAAGGGAATGGCTACACCTTC. The full variable domain, completed using reference TRBV5-5 and TRBJ1-2, is DAGVTQSPTHLIKTRGQQVTLRCSPISGHKSVSWYQQVLGQGPQFIFQYYEKEERGRGNFPDRFSARQFPNYSSELNVNALLLGDSALYLCASSQNRGQGNGYTFGSGTRLTVV.

The gene calls are TRBV5-1 and TRBJ2-3; 9 bases match TRBD2. The CDR3 sequence is 15 residues long. Trimming at V came to 4 bases and at J to 2 bases, leaving 5 bases not matched to a gene. The germline CDR1 and CDR2 sequences are SGHRS and YFSETQ. CDR3 nucleotides: TGCGCCAGCAGCGGATCTAGCGGGGCCACAGATACGCAGTATTTT. Encoded protein: CASSGSSGATDTQYF.

The gene calls are TRBV28 and TRBJ1-6, with D uncertain. The germline V gene encodes CDR1 MDHEN and CDR2 SYDVKM. The CDR3 loop spans 13 amino acids. V lost 2 bases, J lost 14 bases, and 13 bases lay in between. The CDR3 DNA is TGTGCCAGCAGTTTAATAGGAGAGTCGGCCCTCCACTTT. Protein product: CASSLIGESALHF.